This TCR beta chain was profiled in a study of cytomegalovirus exposure and HLA in healthy donors. Study in general: A subsequent analysis reported that the 95 to 150 validation repertoires were produced on the same platform that had also been used for the 600 to 700 first-cohort repertoires.

The table lists this clone with a few counts. The antigen is undetermined. The study's findings and limits: The listing of about 150 TCR beta chains classed them as cytomegalovirus-associated. In the 95 to 150 validation repertoires, a later analysis found that first-cohort TCR clusters tended to co-occur. The study found most TCR sequences rare, yet found some public TCRs in many donors.

The assay was immunoSEQ multiplex PCR, and TCRdb's table has in-frame clones only and misses some. The data show roughly 300,000 clones, 88% seen once. The clonotype was recovered from a young woman in good health and CMV-seronegative. Sequencing was carried out using PBMCs.

The CDR3 protein is CASSLAGGEQFF. The CDR3 bases are TGTGCCAGCAGTCTAGCGGGCGGTGAGCAGTTCTTC. The V and J genes are TRBV6-5 and TRBJ2-1; 8 nucleotides align to TRBD2. The CDR3 has 12 residues. The germline V gene encodes CDR1 MNHEY and CDR2 SVGAGI. J was trimmed by 9 bases and V by 5 bases; bases with no gene match: 3.